These 14 T cell receptor beta chains share one sample of origin, sequenced in a study of T cell changes during pregnancy in multiple sclerosis. TCRdb keeps only in-frame clones here, not all; method: immunoSEQ multiplex PCR. Of more than 40,000 clones listed, roughly 90% are singletons. The specimen was CD8+ T cells from peripheral blood mononuclear cells, collected in the third trimester of pregnancy. All receptors derive from a female donor with multiple sclerosis, enrolled in a pregnancy study.

The chain has TRBV5-6 and TRBJ2-5; perhaps TRBD1 as D (6 bases). This CDR3 is 13 amino acids long. CDR1 is SGHDT and CDR2 is YYEEEE in the germline V gene. Trimming stripped 1 base from V and 5 bases from J, with 9 bases between. The CDR3 nucleotides are TGTGCCAGCAGCTTGACAGGGCGGGAGACCCAGTACTTC. Translating it yields CASSLTGRETQYF.

V and J are TRBV7-8 and TRBJ2-7, with no clear D. CDR1 and CDR2 from the germline V gene are SGHVS and FQNEAQ. The CDR3 has 13 amino acids. Trimming removed 1 base at V and 0 bases at J, with 4 bases between. In DNA, the CDR3 is TGTGCCAGCAGCTTAGGTATCTCCTACGAGCAGTACTTC. As protein: CASSLGISYEQYF.

With respect to this clone: This specimen includes other DNA sequences encoding the same CDR3. The chain carries TRBV4-3 and TRBJ1-6; no clear D. The CDR3 spans 13 residues. Per germline, CDR1 LGHNA and CDR2 YSLEER. V was shortened by 0 bases and J by 9 bases, with 6 bases between the two germline ends. The CDR3: CASSQDRGSPLHF. In DNA, the CDR3 is TGCGCCAGCAGCCAAGATAGAGGTTCACCCCTCCACTTT.

J is TRBJ1-1 and V is TRBV10-3; 11 bases map to TRBD1. J lost 3 bases, V lost 10 bases, and 4 bases had no gene match. Germline CDR1 ENHRY, CDR2 SYGVKD. The CDR3 is 13 residues long. The chain's CDR3 is CATRGQGDTEAFF. The CDR3 nucleotides read TGTGCCACCAGGGGACAGGGGGACACTGAAGCTTTCTTT.

The chain links TRBV19 to TRBJ1-5; D is unresolved. Germline values: CDR1 LNHDA, CDR2 SQIVND (reference sequence). The CDR3 length is 15 residues. With 3 bases removed from V and 0 bases from J, the gap between germline ends came to 9 bases. The CDR3 sequence: CASSMNSYSNQPQHF. The CDR3 nucleotides are TGTGCCAGTAGTATGAACAGCTATAGCAATCAGCCCCAGCATTTT.

The rearrangement joins TRBV7-9 to TRBJ2-7, with 7 bases matching TRBD1. The germline gives CDR1 SEHNR, CDR2 FQNEAQ (reference sequence). The V and J ends lost 7 bases and 5 bases, in that order; junction bases with no gene match: 14. The CDR3 covers 15 residues. The CDR3 DNA reads TGTGCCAGCAACCCGGGGCACAGGGGCATGCACGAGCAGTACTTC. Encoded protein: CASNPGHRGMHEQYF.

The chain employs TRBV7-3 and TRBJ2-2; 13 bases match TRBD2. The CDR3 sequence is 21 residues long. The ends lost 0 bases at V and 6 bases at J; junction bases unmatched: 16. CDR1 SGHTA and CDR2 FQGTGA come from the germline V gene. CDR3 loop: CASSLTAGTSGARIGSGELFF. The CDR3 coding sequence is TGTGCCAGCAGCTTAACCGCAGGGACTAGCGGGGCGAGGATTGGATCCGGGGAGCTGTTTTTT.

In DNA, the CDR3 is TGTGCCAGCAGCCCCTTAACCGGGGTTGAGACTGAAGCTTTCTTT. It is translated as CASSPLTGVETEAFF. J is TRBJ1-1 and V is TRBV5-6, with D hard to call. Germline V gene data show CDR1 as SGHDT and CDR2 as YYEEEE. Trimming cost V 4 bases and J 5 bases, with 18 bases left between them. CDR3 length: 15 residues.

V and J are TRBV30 and TRBJ1-2; D unresolved. The CDR3 covers 12 residues. Germline lookup yields CDR1 GTSNPN and CDR2 SVGIG (reference sequence). The germline V and J ends were trimmed by 2 bases and 2 bases, with 6 bases remaining between them. CDR3 sequence (DNA): TGTGCCTGGAGTCGACTGAACTATGGCTACACCTTC. Translating gives CAWSRLNYGYTF.

J is TRBJ2-3 and V is TRBV7-8; 10 nucleotides match TRBD2. With 1 base clipped from V and 4 bases from J, the junction kept 5 bases outside the gene matches. There are 16 residues in the CDR3. Germline lookup yields CDR1 SGHVS and CDR2 FQNEAQ. In DNA form, the CDR3 reads TGTGCCAGCAGCTTAGAGGTAGCGGGGGGCCCAGATACGCAGTATTTT. Protein: CASSLEVAGGPDTQYF. Combining the CDR3 with reference TRBV7-8 and TRBJ2-3 gives the whole variable domain GAGVSQSPRYKVAKRGQDVALRCDPISGHVSLFWYQQALGQGPEFLTYFQNEAQLDKSGLPSDRFFAERPEGSVSTLKIQRTQQEDSAVYLCASSLEVAGGPDTQYFGPGTRLTVL.

The rearrangement links TRBV27 to TRBJ2-7; D remains unclear. Germline CDR1 is MNHEY and CDR2 is SMNVEV (reference sequence). The CDR3 totals 14 residues. V was shortened by 2 bases and J by 0 bases, with 8 bases between the two germline ends. The CDR3 sequence: CASSLLLGSYEQYF. The CDR3 DNA sequence: TGTGCCAGCAGTTTACTCCTCGGCTCCTACGAGCAGTACTTC.

The V call is TRBV11-3, the J call TRBJ1-6; 10 bases map to TRBD1. V shed 4 bases and J 7 bases; nucleotides not matched to a gene: 4. This CDR3 spans 15 amino acids. Germline-derived CDR1 and CDR2 are SGHNT and YENEEA. The DNA of the CDR3 is TGTGCCAGCAGCTCTAGACAGGGGGCGAATTCACCCCTCCACTTT. This sequence encodes CASSSRQGANSPLHF.

The chain recombines TRBV6-4 with TRBJ2-2; 10 positions agree with TRBD2. Germline V CDR1 and CDR2: MRHNA, SNTAGT. V lost 2 bases to trimming and J lost 6 bases; unmatched junction nucleotides: 0. This CDR3 is 14 amino acids long. CDR3 nucleotides: TGTGCCAGCAGTGACAGCGGGGGGGCCGGGGAGCTGTTTTTT. This codes for CASSDSGGAGELFF.

This chain links TRBV7-9 with TRBJ1-1, with D tentatively TRBD1 (5 bases). Trimming shortened V by 6 bases and J by 1 base, and 6 bases separated the two germline ends. This CDR3 has 12 residues. Germline lookup yields CDR1 SEHNR and CDR2 FQNEAQ (reference sequence). In DNA, the CDR3 is TGTGCCAGCAGGACAGCGAACACTGAAGCTTTCTTT. Protein product: CASRTANTEAFF.